Sequencing of this TCR beta chain was carried out in a study of blood T cell repertoires in COVID-19. About the research overall: From T cells, B-cell-depleted T cells, or PBMCs came the material, which was cDNA or gDNA.

In the original analysis: Amplification of reference gene primers was used by the study to estimate nucleated cell counts. TCRdb's copy holds only in-frame clones and misses some; the assay was immunoSEQ multiplex PCR. The DNA gave D and trimming, while V, J and clone size come from that table. There are 110,000 to 150,000 clones in the sample; 85% to 90% occur only once, and 5.4% lies in the top ten. This clone was picked up many times. Germline V gene lookup returns CDR1 MGHRA and CDR2 YSYEKL. The CDR3 loop spans 15 amino acids. V gave up 2 bases and J gave up 6 bases, with 16 bases separating them.

The receptor was isolated from a human donor in a cohort sampled during active COVID-19. The V and J genes are TRBV4-1 and TRBJ1-2, with D tentatively TRBD1 (5 bases). Sample: peripheral blood. The CDR3 DNA reads as TGCGCCAGCAGCCAATGGGGACGGGAGGTAAATGGCTACACCTTC. It yields the protein CASSQWGREVNGYTF.